A single sample gave rise to the 10 T cell receptor beta chains below, sequenced in a study of T cell responses to AZD1222 COVID-19 vaccine. Produced via immunoSEQ multiplex PCR; TCRdb's table is partial and in-frame only. The data hold 150,000 or so clones, with approximately 90% observed a single time. The sequenced sample was peripheral blood, obtained on day 0 of AZD1222 vaccination. The receptor source for this set is an adult in good health.

The chain links TRBV11-2 to TRBJ2-4, with TRBD1 matching over 8 bases. Trimming removed 4 bases from V and 0 bases from J; junction bases left unmatched: 11. CDR1 and CDR2 from the germline V gene are SGHAT and FQNNGV. This CDR3 comprises 18 residues. DNA for the CDR3: TGTGCCAGCAGCTCCCGGTGGGGGACAGGCCTAGCCAAAAACATTCAGTACTTC. It translates to CASSSRWGTGLAKNIQYF.

This clone was observed a single time. This CDR3 reads CASSIRTGSSGYTF. CDR3 in DNA: TGTGCCAGTAGTATCCGGACAGGGTCTTCTGGCTACACCTTC. The chain joins TRBV19 to TRBJ1-2; 8 bases agree with TRBD1. The CDR3 is made up of 14 amino acids. J lost 7 bases, V lost 3 bases, and 7 bases had no gene match. Germline V gene data show CDR1 as LNHDA and CDR2 as SQIVND (reference sequence).

The rearrangement joins TRBV30 to TRBJ1-6; D not resolved. The CDR3 runs 13 residues. V was trimmed by 0 bases and J by 11 bases, leaving 11 bases between them. Germline assignment: CDR1 GTSNPN and CDR2 SVGIG (reference sequence). CDR3 loop: CAWSVEGRAPLHF. For the CDR3, the DNA is TGTGCCTGGAGTGTAGAGGGTCGGGCACCCCTCCACTTT.

This rearrangement joins TRBV19 to TRBJ2-3; D call uncertain. This CDR3 has 14 amino acids. Germline V gene sequence: CDR1 LNHDA, CDR2 SQIVND (reference sequence). Trimming took 3 bases from V and 3 from J, leaving 10 bases between them. The CDR3 loop reads CASSIGKETDTQYF. The DNA for the CDR3 is TGTGCCAGTAGTATTGGCAAAGAGACAGATACGCAGTATTTT.

The rearrangement uses TRBV27 and TRBJ1-4, with 7 positions matching TRBD1. J gave up 4 bases and V 2 bases, and 4 bases lay outside the gene matches. This CDR3 is built from 15 residues. Germline lookup yields CDR1 MNHEY and CDR2 SMNVEV (reference sequence). For the CDR3, the DNA is TGTGCCAGCAGTTTAGAGACAGGGTTTAATGAAAAACTGTTTTTT. Protein sequence: CASSLETGFNEKLFF.

This rearrangement joins TRBV7-8 to TRBJ1-4, with TRBD1 matching over 9 bases. Germline V lookup: CDR1 SGHVS, CDR2 FQNEAQ. CDR3 length: 15 amino acids. V lost 2 bases and J lost 4; bases outside the gene matches: 2. CDR3 bases: TGTGCCAGCAGCTTACGGGACAGGGATAATGAAAAACTGTTTTTT. Encoded protein: CASSLRDRDNEKLFF.

The chain employs TRBV28 and TRBJ1-4; the D gene is possibly TRBD1 (5 bases). From germline, CDR1 is MDHEN and CDR2 SYDVKM. V lost 7 bases and J lost 0, with 15 bases in between. The CDR3 sequence is 16 residues long. The CDR3 DNA reads as TGTGCCAGCACGCCGGGGGACTCGGCAACTAATGAAAAACTGTTTTTT. This translates into CASTPGDSATNEKLFF.

V usage is TRBV9 and J usage is TRBJ2-1; D is perhaps TRBD1 (6 bases). Germline-derived CDR1 and CDR2 are SGDLS and YYNGEE. Trimming removed 3 bases from V and 7 bases from J, with 17 bases in between. The CDR3 consists of 15 residues. CDR3 nucleotides: TGTGCCAGCAGCGCCACCCAGGGACAAATAAATGAGCAGTTCTTC. This codes for CASSATQGQINEQFF.

V and J are TRBV3-1 (or the pseudogene TRBV3-2) and TRBJ1-2, with 8 bases identical to TRBD1. The junction had 8 bases not matched to a gene; V was cut back by 2 bases and J by 6 bases. This CDR3 contains 15 residues. Germline-derived CDR1 and CDR2 are LGHDT and YNNKEL (reference sequence). Here the CDR3 reads CASSQRLRTGNGYTF. The CDR3 bases are TGTGCCAGCAGCCAAAGGTTAAGGACAGGGAATGGCTACACCTTC.

The rearrangement links TRBV3-1 (or the pseudogene TRBV3-2) to TRBJ2-1; TRBD2 matches 10 bases. Trimming removed 1 base from V and 5 bases from J; junction bases left unmatched: 8. The germline gives CDR1 LGHDT, CDR2 YNNKEL (reference sequence). The CDR3 has 17 amino acids. This CDR3 is CASSQGNLAGVDNEQFF. In DNA form, the CDR3 reads TGTGCCAGCAGCCAAGGTAATCTAGCGGGGGTTGACAATGAGCAGTTCTTC.